The T cell receptor (beta chain) under discussion was sequenced for a study of circulating CD8 cells and anti-PD-1 response in melanoma. The germline gives CDR1 SGHKS, CDR2 YYEKEE (reference sequence). The CDR3 consists of 17 residues. V lost 4 bases and J 0 bases, leaving 18 bases between the germline ends. Using 15 ng of total RNA, TCR libraries were made with the QIAseq Immune Repertoire TCR panel. MiXCR, applied by TCRdb to the reads, yields one record per CDR3 protein. The data hold approximately 940 distinct CDR3 sequences, with 9.3% observed a single time. By frequency in the sample, this clonotype is large. From live CD3+CD8+TCRalphabeta+ cells, four PD-1 and/or TIGIT subsets were sorted.

J is TRBJ2-3 and V is TRBV5-5; D may be TRBD1 or TRBD2 (5 bases each). The TCR was taken from a human donor with melanoma. The sample here was CD8+ T cells from PBMCs, taken at baseline or after one month of anti-PD-1 therapy (not recorded which). CDR3: CASSPSGALPSTDTQYF. The CDR3 nucleotides read TGTGCCAGCAGCCCTTCCGGGGCCTTACCTAGCACAGATACGCAGTATTTT.